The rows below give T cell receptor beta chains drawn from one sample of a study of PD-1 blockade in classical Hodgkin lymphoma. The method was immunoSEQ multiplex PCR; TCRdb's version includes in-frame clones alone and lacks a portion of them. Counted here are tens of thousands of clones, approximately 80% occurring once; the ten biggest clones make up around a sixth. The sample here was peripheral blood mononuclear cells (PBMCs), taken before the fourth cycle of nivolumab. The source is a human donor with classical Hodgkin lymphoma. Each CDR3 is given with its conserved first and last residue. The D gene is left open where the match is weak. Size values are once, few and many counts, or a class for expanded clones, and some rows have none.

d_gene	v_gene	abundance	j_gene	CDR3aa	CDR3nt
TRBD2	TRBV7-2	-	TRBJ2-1	CASSLAGGGTEQFF	TGTGCCAGCAGCTTGGCGGGGGGGGGCACTGAGCAGTTCTTC
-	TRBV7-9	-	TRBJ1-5	CASSRGAYRNQPQHF	TGTGCCAGCAGCAGGGGGGCATACCGTAATCAGCCCCAGCATTTT
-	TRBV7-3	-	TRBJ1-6	CASSSFRAGSPLHF	TGTGCCAGCAGCTCGTTTAGGGCAGGTTCACCCCTCCACTTT
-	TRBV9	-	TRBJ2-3	CASRLRRAGQTRSTDTQYF	TGTGCCAGCAGACTCAGAAGGGCAGGACAAACACGCAGCACAGATACGCAGTATTTT
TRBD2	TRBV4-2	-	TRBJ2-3	CASSQDPSGGPDTQYF	TGTGCCAGCAGCCAAGATCCTAGCGGGGGGCCAGATACGCAGTATTTT
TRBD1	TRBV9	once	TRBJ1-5	CASSVGQEPNQPQHF	TGTGCCAGCAGCGTGGGACAGGAGCCCAATCAGCCCCAGCATTTT
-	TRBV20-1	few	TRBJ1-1	CSASTNTEAFF	TGCAGTGCTAGCACAAACACTGAAGCTTTCTTT
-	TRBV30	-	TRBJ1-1	CAWSVGGTSAEAFF	TGTGCCTGGAGTGTAGGGGGGACATCGGCTGAAGCTTTCTTT
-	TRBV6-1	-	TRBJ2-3	CASITATDTQYF	TGTGCCAGCATTACAGCCACAGATACGCAGTATTTT
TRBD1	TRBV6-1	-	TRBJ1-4	CASSEYRTGEGEKLFF	TGTGCCAGCAGTGAATACCGGACAGGGGAGGGTGAAAAACTGTTTTTT
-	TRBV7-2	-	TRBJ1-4	CASTLTKTGPRRGELFF	TGTGCCAGCACCCTAACAAAAACAGGTCCCCGGCGGGGGGAACTGTTTTTT
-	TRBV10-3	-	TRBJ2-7	CAISRTFSKQYF	TGTGCCATCAGTCGCACATTCAGCAAGCAGTACTTC
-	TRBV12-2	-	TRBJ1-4	CASRPAGETAKPWVELFF	TGTGCAAGTCGCCCCGCGGGGGAAACAGCGAAACCTTGGGTGGAACTGTTTTTT
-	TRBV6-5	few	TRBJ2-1	CASSDNRDGDEQFF	TGTGCCAGCAGTGACAACCGAGACGGGGATGAGCAGTTCTTC
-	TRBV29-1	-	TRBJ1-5	CRARGGRSSNQPQHF	TGCAGGGCCAGAGGGGGGCGGAGTAGCAATCAGCCCCAGCATTTT
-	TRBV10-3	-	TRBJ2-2	CAISFSTQGTNTGELFF	TGTGCCATCAGCTTTAGTACACAGGGAACGAACACCGGGGAGCTGTTTTTT
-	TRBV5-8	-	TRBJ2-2	CASSGRTNTGELFF	TGTGCCAGCAGTGGACGGACGAACACCGGGGAGCTGTTTTTT
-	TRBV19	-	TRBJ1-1	CASQGGVWYTEAFF	TGTGCCAGTCAGGGTGGGGTTTGGTACACTGAAGCTTTCTTT
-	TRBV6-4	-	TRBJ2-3	CASSPDGSTDTQYF	TGTGCCAGCAGCCCGGACGGGAGCACAGATACGCAGTATTTT
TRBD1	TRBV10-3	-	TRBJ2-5	CAISLTGGQETQYF	TGTGCCATCAGCCTGACAGGGGGCCAAGAGACCCAGTACTTC
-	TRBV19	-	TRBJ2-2	CASRILPNTGELFF	TGTGCCAGTCGCATCCTTCCGAACACCGGGGAGCTGTTTTTT
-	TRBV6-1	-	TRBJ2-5	CATRLGIQETQYF	TGTGCCACCAGGCTCGGAATCCAAGAGACCCAGTACTTC
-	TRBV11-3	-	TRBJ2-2	CASSPEGWGGTGELFF	TGTGCCAGCAGCCCAGAGGGCTGGGGAGGCACCGGGGAGCTGTTTTTT
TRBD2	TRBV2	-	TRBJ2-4	CASSGGVAKNIQYF	TGTGCCAGTAGCGGGGGGGTAGCCAAAAACATTCAGTACTTC
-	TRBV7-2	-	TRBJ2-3	CASSPGGYTQYF	TGTGCCAGCAGCCCTGGGGGGTATACGCAGTATTTT
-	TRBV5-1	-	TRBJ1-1	CASTGGRLVLRAFF	TGCGCCAGCACTGGAGGCAGACTGGTGTTGCGGGCTTTCTTT
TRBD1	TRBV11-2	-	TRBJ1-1	CASSLERDRTFF	TGTGCCAGCAGCTTAGAAAGGGACAGGACTTTCTTT
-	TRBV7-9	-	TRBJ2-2	CASSAPGASGELFF	TGTGCCAGCAGCGCCCCGGGGGCGTCCGGGGAGCTGTTTTTT
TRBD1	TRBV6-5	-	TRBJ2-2	CASRPTGGPGELFF	TGTGCCAGCAGGCCAACAGGGGGACCCGGGGAGCTGTTTTTT
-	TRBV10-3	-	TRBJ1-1	CAIRGLNTEAFF	TGTGCCATCAGGGGCTTAAACACTGAAGCTTTCTTT
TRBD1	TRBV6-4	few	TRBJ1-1	CASSDTDRATEAFF	TGTGCCAGCAGTGATACAGACAGGGCCACTGAAGCTTTCTTT
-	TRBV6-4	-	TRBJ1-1	CASSEVIGSSEAFF	TGTGCCAGCAGTGAAGTAATCGGCAGCTCTGAAGCTTTCTTT
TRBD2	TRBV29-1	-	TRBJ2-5	CSVLGGRGETQYF	TGCAGCGTTCTTGGAGGGAGGGGAGAGACCCAGTACTTC
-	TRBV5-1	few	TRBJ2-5	CASARYFQETQYF	TGCGCCAGCGCAAGGTACTTCCAAGAGACCCAGTACTTC
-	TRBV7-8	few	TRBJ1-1	CASSPDSSWAFF	TGTGCCAGCAGCCCCGATTCTAGTTGGGCTTTCTTT
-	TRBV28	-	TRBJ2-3	CASSVTAAGSTDTQYF	TGTGCCAGCAGCGTAACCGCCGCCGGGAGCACAGATACGCAGTATTTT
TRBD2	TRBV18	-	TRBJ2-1	CASSPAGVDDERFF	TGTGCCAGCTCACCGGCGGGGGTAGACGATGAGCGGTTCTTC
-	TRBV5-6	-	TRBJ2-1	CASSLVRRGEVRSYNEQFF	TGTGCCAGCAGCTTGGTCCGCCGGGGAGAGGTGCGCTCCTACAATGAGCAGTTCTTC
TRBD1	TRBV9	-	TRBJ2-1	CASSVTYRDSYTNEQFF	TGTGCCAGCAGCGTAACTTACCGGGACAGTTACACCAATGAGCAGTTCTTC
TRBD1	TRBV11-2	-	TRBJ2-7	CASSLWGQTYEQYF	TGTGCCAGCAGCTTATGGGGACAGACCTACGAGCAGTACTTC
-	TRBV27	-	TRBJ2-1	CASIARGYNEQFF	TGTGCCAGCATTGCGCGGGGTTACAATGAGCAGTTCTTC
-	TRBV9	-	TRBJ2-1	CASSVAPTSGNEQFF	TGTGCCAGCAGCGTAGCCCCGACTAGTGGTAATGAGCAGTTCTTC
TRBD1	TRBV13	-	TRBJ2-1	CASSPGQVYEQFF	TGTGCCAGCAGCCCGGGACAGGTCTATGAGCAGTTCTTC
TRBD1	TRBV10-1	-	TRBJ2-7	CASRWKGQANEQYF	TGCGCCAGCAGATGGAAGGGACAGGCCAACGAGCAGTACTTC
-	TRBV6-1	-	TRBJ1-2	CASSERIRGYTF	TGTGCCAGCAGTGAAAGGATCCGTGGCTACACCTTC
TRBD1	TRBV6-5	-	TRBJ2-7	CASSVGQTFSYEQYF	TGTGCCAGCAGTGTGGGACAGACCTTCTCCTACGAGCAGTACTTC
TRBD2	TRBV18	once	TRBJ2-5	CASSPRQRGVQETQYF	TGTGCCAGCTCACCCCGACAGCGGGGGGTCCAAGAGACCCAGTACTTC
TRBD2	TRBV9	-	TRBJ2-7	CASSAGGGGETYEQYF	TGTGCCAGCAGCGCAGGAGGCGGGGGGGAAACCTACGAGCAGTACTTC
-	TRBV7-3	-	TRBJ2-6	CASSSGANVLTF	TGTGCCAGCAGCTCAGGAGCCAACGTCCTGACTTTC
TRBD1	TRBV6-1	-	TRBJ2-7	CASSVSQGSAYEQYF	TGTGCCAGCAGTGTGTCACAGGGGTCCGCCTACGAGCAGTACTTC
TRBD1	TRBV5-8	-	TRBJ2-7	CASNLQGSYEQYF	TGTGCCAGCAACCTACAGGGGTCCTACGAGCAGTACTTC
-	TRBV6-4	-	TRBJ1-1	CASSAPGGVAFF	TGTGCCAGCAGTGCCCCCGGAGGGGTGGCTTTCTTT
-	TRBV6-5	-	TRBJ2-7	CASSRLNPYEQYF	TGTGCCAGCAGTCGCCTAAACCCCTACGAGCAGTACTTC
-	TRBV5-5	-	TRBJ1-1	CASSFGKGYTEAFF	TGTGCCAGCAGCTTCGGAAAGGGGTACACTGAAGCTTTCTTT
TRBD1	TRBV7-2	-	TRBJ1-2	CASSPPPGGFYGYTF	TGTGCCAGCAGCCCCCCCCCAGGGGGCTTCTATGGCTACACCTTC
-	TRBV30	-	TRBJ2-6	CAWSVLGSGANVLTF	TGTGCCTGGAGTGTCCTGGGGTCTGGGGCCAACGTCCTGACTTTC
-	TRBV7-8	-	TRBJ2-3	CASSKLDPTDTQYF	TGTGCCAGCAGCAAACTAGATCCCACAGATACGCAGTATTTT
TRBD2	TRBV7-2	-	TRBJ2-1	CASSLGLRRGGGEQFF	TGTGCCAGCAGCTTAGGGTTGCGGCGGGGGGGTGGCGAGCAGTTCTTC